This T cell receptor beta chain was found in a study of cytomegalovirus exposure and HLA in healthy donors. Study-wide results and limits: Upon later analysis, HLA-associated TCR beta chains proved more clonally expanded than other, equally common chains. In all likelihood, a cluster of highly shared sequence variants was a sequencing artifact. The authors listed 164 TCR beta chains as cytomegalovirus-associated.

With 7 bases removed from V and 1 base from J, the gap between germline ends came to 13 bases. Per the germline V gene, CDR1 is MNHNS and CDR2 is SASEGT. This CDR3 spans 15 amino acids. Amplification used 60 Vbeta primers and 13 Jbeta primers. How the authors handled the data: A later analysis tallied tens of millions of unique TCR beta chains, roughly 11 million of them shared. The repertoire was sequenced with immunoSEQ multiplex PCR; TCRdb's copy has only in-frame clones and lacks some. That table furnishes V, J and clone size, whereas the DNA furnished D and trimming. Among more than 150,000 clones listed, 80% were seen once. As for this clone: Its antigen is not known.

The specimen was PBMCs. The TCR comes from a girl aged 10-17 years in good health and CMV-seropositive. The chain employs TRBV6-1 and TRBJ2-2, with a possible D match to TRBD2 (5 bases). CDR3 nucleotide sequence: TGTGCCAGCAAAGTGGGAGCTATGAACACCGGGGAGCTGTTTTTT. Protein product: CASKVGAMNTGELFF.